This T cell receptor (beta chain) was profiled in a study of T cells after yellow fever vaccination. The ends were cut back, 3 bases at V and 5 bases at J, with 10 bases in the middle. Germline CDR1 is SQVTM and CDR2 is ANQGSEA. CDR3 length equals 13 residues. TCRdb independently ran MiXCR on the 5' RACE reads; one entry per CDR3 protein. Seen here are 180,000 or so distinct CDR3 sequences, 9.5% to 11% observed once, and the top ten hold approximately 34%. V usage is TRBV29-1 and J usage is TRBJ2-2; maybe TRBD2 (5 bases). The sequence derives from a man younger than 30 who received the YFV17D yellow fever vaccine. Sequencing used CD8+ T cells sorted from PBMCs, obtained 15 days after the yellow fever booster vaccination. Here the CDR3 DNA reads TGCAGCGTTGAGATGGGAGTGACCGGGGAGCTGTTTTTT. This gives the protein CSVEMGVTGELFF.